This entry lists 16 T cell receptor beta chains sequenced from one sample in a study of PD-1 blockade in classical Hodgkin lymphoma. Sequencing used immunoSEQ multiplex PCR; TCRdb keeps in-frame clones, though not all of them. The sample gives 20,000 to 30,000 clones, approximately 69% of which show up once; about 3.6% is in the top ten. Autologous stem cell transplantation was followed by relapse in every patient, and brentuximab vedotin exposure varied. The sample consisted of peripheral blood mononuclear cells (PBMCs), taken at baseline. The receptor set was obtained from a human donor with classical Hodgkin lymphoma.

The chain couples TRBV27 to TRBJ1-5; D is perhaps TRBD1 (6 bases). Germline V CDR1 and CDR2: MNHEY, SMNVEV (reference sequence). This CDR3 spans 13 amino acids. Trimming cost V 6 bases and J 6 bases, with 12 bases left between them. CDR3 amino acids: CASRQGGGQPQHF. Written as DNA, the CDR3 is TGTGCCAGCAGACAGGGAGGGGGTCAGCCCCAGCATTTT.

The chain couples TRBV7-8 to TRBJ2-1; 11 bases are shared with TRBD1. V shed 5 bases and J 12 bases; nucleotides not matched to a gene: 18. This CDR3 has 17 residues. Germline CDR1 reads SGHVS; CDR2 reads FQNEAQ. This chain's CDR3 is CASSQGGQGVNAKGQFF. Here the CDR3 DNA reads TGTGCCAGCAGCCAGGGGGGACAGGGGGTGAATGCCAAGGGGCAGTTCTTC.

V and J are TRBV18 and TRBJ2-1, with 7 bases lining up with TRBD1. CDR3 length equals 15 residues. CDR1 and CDR2 (germline): KGHSH, LQKENI. The V and J ends lost 3 bases and 3 bases, in that order; junction bases with no gene match: 5. CDR3 coding DNA: TGTGCCAGCTCACCCGAACAGGGGAACTACAATGAGCAGTTCTTC. Translated, it gives CASSPEQGNYNEQFF. The complete variable domain, with remaining parts taken from reference TRBV18 and TRBJ2-1, reads NAGVMQNPRHLVRRRGQEARLRCSPMKGHSHVYWYRQLPEEGLKFMVYLQKENIIDESGMPKERFSAEFPKEGPSILRIQQVVRGDSAAYFCASSPEQGNYNEQFFGPGTRLTVL.

The chain employs TRBV18 and TRBJ1-2; a possible D gene is TRBD1 (6 bases). Germline V gene data show CDR1 as KGHSH and CDR2 as LQKENI. Trimming stripped 2 bases from V and 4 bases from J, with 17 bases between. The CDR3 spans 16 residues. In nucleotides, the CDR3 is TGTGCCAGCTCACCAGTCCCCCGACAGGTTGTCTATGGCTACACCTTC. Translating gives CASSPVPRQVVYGYTF.

J is TRBJ2-3 and V is TRBV2; D is possibly TRBD2 (6 bases). Germline CDR1 reads SNHLY; CDR2 reads FYNNEI. This CDR3 is built from 13 residues. V lost 7 bases and J 2 bases, leaving 10 bases between the germline ends. CDR3 sequence reads: CASIGGNTDTQYF. The DNA of the CDR3 is TGTGCCAGCATCGGGGGAAACACAGATACGCAGTATTTT.

This clone showed up just a few times. The chain employs TRBV7-9 and TRBJ2-5; D is undetermined. Trimming took 1 base from V and 5 from J, leaving 8 bases between them. This CDR3 spans 13 amino acids. Germline-derived CDR1 and CDR2 are SEHNR and FQNEAQ (reference sequence). The CDR3 bases are TGTGCCAGCAGCTTAGACGGGTCGGAGACCCAGTACTTC. Encoded protein: CASSLDGSETQYF.

Concerning this clone: Compared with germline, one end of the junction differs, possibly owing to a read error. The chain combines TRBV7-7 with TRBJ2-6; no definite D call. The CDR3 length is 15 residues. Germline V lookup: CDR1 SSHAT, CDR2 FNYEAQ (reference sequence). The CDR3 protein is CASSLSVSGANVLTF. As DNA, the CDR3 is TGTGCTAGCAGCTTATCAGTGTCTGGGGCCAACGTCCTGACTTTC.

V usage is TRBV30 and J usage is TRBJ2-5; 7 bases line up with TRBD1. The germline V gene encodes CDR1 GTSNPN and CDR2 SVGIG (reference sequence). The CDR3 covers 15 residues. The J segment lost 2 bases and the V segment lost 1 base, leaving 7 bases of the junction unmatched. CDR3 amino acids: CAWSDRDSSQETQYF. The CDR3 nucleotides are TGTGCCTGGAGTGACCGGGACAGTAGTCAAGAGACCCAGTACTTC.

The chain combines TRBV7-9 with TRBJ1-5; tentative D call: TRBD1 (6 bases). Germline lookup yields CDR1 SEHNR and CDR2 FQNEAQ (reference sequence). CDR3 size: 13 residues. With 3 bases removed from V and 5 bases from J, the gap between germline ends came to 8 bases. The DNA of the CDR3 is TGTGCCAGCAGCTTCGAGGGGGATCAGCCCCAGCATTTT. It is translated as CASSFEGDQPQHF.

This clone was picked up one time. The chain carries TRBV28 and TRBJ1-2, with D uncertain. The CDR3 contains 12 residues. Per germline, CDR1 MDHEN and CDR2 SYDVKM. The V gene lost 4 bases and the J gene lost 8 bases, with 11 bases spanning the gap. CDR3 sequence: CASSSQHQGYTF. DNA of the CDR3: TGTGCCAGCAGTTCCCAACACCAGGGCTACACCTTC.

The chain links TRBV29-1 to TRBJ2-5; no firm D call. This CDR3 region has 10 residues. V was cut by 6 bases and J by 3 bases, with 5 bases left in between. CDR1 is SQVTM, CDR2 ANQGSEA, per germline. The chain's CDR3 is CSVDEETQYF. The CDR3 DNA reads TGCAGCGTGGACGAAGAGACCCAGTACTTC. Full variable domain (missing parts from reference TRBV29-1 and TRBJ2-5): SAVISQKPSRDICQRGTSLTIQCQVDSQVTMMFWYRQQPGQSLTLIATANQGSEATYESGFVIDKFPISRPNLTFSTLTVSNMSPEDSSIYLCSVDEETQYFGPGTRLLVL.

In nucleotides, the CDR3 is TGTGCCAGCAGCCCCGGGACAGGGGACTACGAGCAGTACTTC. Amino acids: CASSPGTGDYEQYF. The J gene is TRBJ2-7, the V gene TRBV7-6, with TRBD1 identical over 10 bases. Losses at the gene ends were 5 bases for V and 3 bases for J; bases not matched to a gene: 4. This CDR3 has 14 residues. Germline CDR1 reads SGHVS; CDR2 reads FNYEAQ.

This clone has only one observation. The chain employs TRBV4-1 and TRBJ2-1, with D hard to call. Trimming stripped 0 bases from V and 8 bases from J, with 5 bases between. The V gene's germline CDR1 is MGHRA and CDR2 YSYEKL. The CDR3 runs 12 residues. For the CDR3, the DNA is TGCGCCAGCAGCCAAGATTGGGATGAGCAGTTCTTC. Translated, it gives CASSQDWDEQFF.

V gene TRBV19 combines with J gene TRBJ2-7; possibly TRBD1 for D (6 bases). CDR1 and CDR2 (germline): LNHDA, SQIVND (reference sequence). The CDR3 extends over 14 amino acids. Deletions cut 3 bases from V and 1 base from J, with 10 bases between. The CDR3 is CASSMMGASYEQYF. As DNA, the CDR3 is TGTGCCAGTAGTATGATGGGGGCATCCTACGAGCAGTACTTC. Together with reference TRBV19 and TRBJ2-7, the CDR3 gives the full variable domain: DGGITQSPKYLFRKEGQNVTLSCEQNLNHDAMYWYRQDPGQGLRLIYYSQIVNDFQKGDIAEGYSVSREKKESFPLTVTSAQKNPTAFYLCASSMMGASYEQYFGPGTRLTVT.

This clone was observed a few times. This chain connects TRBV19 to TRBJ2-7; a weak D match, TRBD1 (6 bases). CDR1 is LNHDA and CDR2 is SQIVND in the germline V gene (reference sequence). The length of the CDR3 is 13 residues. Trimming took off 5 bases at V and 7 bases at J, with 15 bases between the two ends. This CDR3 is CASSPRTEGEQYF. The CDR3 bases are TGTGCCAGTAGTCCCCGGACAGAAGGGGAGCAGTACTTC.

The CDR3 spells CASQRAAGYSYGYTF. The DNA for the CDR3 is TGTGCCAGCCAGAGGGCGGCAGGCTACAGCTATGGCTACACCTTC. The chain couples TRBV7-9 to TRBJ1-2; D remains unclear. V lost 8 bases to trimming and J lost 4 bases, with 20 bases between them. Germline CDR1 and CDR2: SEHNR and FQNEAQ (reference sequence). This CDR3 contains 15 residues. The full variable domain, rest sourced from reference TRBV7-9 and TRBJ1-2, is DTGVSQNPRHKITKRGQNVTFRCDPISEHNRLYWYRQTLGQGPEFLTYFQNEAQLEKSRLLSDRFSAERPKGSFSTLEIQRTEQGDSAMYLCASQRAAGYSYGYTFGSGTRLTVV.